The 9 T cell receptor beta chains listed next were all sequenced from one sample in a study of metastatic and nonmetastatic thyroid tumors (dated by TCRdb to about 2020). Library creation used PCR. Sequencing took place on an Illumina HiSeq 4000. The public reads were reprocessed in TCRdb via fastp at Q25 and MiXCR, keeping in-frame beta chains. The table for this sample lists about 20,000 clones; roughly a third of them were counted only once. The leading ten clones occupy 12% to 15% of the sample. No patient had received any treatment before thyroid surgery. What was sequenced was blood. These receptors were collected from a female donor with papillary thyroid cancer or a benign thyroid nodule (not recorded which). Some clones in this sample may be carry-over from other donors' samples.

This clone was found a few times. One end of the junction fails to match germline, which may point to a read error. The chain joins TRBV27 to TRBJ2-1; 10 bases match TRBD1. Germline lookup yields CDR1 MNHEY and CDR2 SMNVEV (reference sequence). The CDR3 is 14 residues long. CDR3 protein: CACSFPGQGRVQFF. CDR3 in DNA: TGTGCCTGCAGTTTTCCGGGACAGGGGAGAGTGCAGTTCTTC.

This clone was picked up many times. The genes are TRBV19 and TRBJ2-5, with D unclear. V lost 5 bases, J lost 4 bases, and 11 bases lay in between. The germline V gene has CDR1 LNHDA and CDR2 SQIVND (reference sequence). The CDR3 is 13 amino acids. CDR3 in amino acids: CASSLTVVETQYF. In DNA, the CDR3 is TGTGCCAGTAGTCTTACGGTGGTAGAGACCCAGTACTTC.

CDR3 nucleotides: TGTGCCAGCAGCGGGACAGAAGATTCCTACGAGCAGTACTTC. Its translation is CASSGTEDSYEQYF. The chain is built from TRBV7-2 and TRBJ2-7; 7 bases are a match to TRBD1. V dropped 5 bases and J dropped 1; count of bases not matched to a gene: 5. Germline-derived CDR1 and CDR2 are SGHTA and FQGNSA. CDR3 length equals 14 residues.

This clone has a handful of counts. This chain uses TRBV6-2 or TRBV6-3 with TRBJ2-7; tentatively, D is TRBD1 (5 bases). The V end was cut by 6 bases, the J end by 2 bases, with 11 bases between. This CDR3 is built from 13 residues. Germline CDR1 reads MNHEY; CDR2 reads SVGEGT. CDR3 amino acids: CASSPGLTYEQYF. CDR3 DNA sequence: TGTGCCAGCAGCCCAGGGTTGACCTACGAGCAGTACTTC.

In nucleotides, the CDR3 is TGTGCCAGCAGTTCGACCGACAGGGGCAATCAGCCCCAGCATTTT. It encodes CASSSTDRGNQPQHF. This chain links TRBV12-3 or TRBV12-4 with TRBJ1-5; 7 bases are a match to TRBD1. The length of the CDR3 is 15 residues. With 4 bases clipped from V and 2 bases from J, the junction kept 5 bases outside the gene matches.

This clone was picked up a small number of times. The chain's CDR3 is CASSIVTSPYNEQFF. As DNA, the CDR3 is TGTGCCAGTAGTATTGTTACCTCGCCCTACAATGAGCAGTTCTTC. This chain uses TRBV19 with TRBJ2-1; D not resolved. Trimming shortened V by 3 bases and J by 2 bases, and 11 bases separated the two germline ends. The CDR3 covers 15 residues. Per germline, CDR1 LNHDA and CDR2 SQIVND (reference sequence). Variable domain in full (rest from reference TRBV19 and TRBJ2-1): DGGITQSPKYLFRKEGQNVTLSCEQNLNHDAMYWYRQDPGQGLRLIYYSQIVNDFQKGDIAEGYSVSREKKESFPLTVTSAQKNPTAFYLCASSIVTSPYNEQFFGPGTRLTVL.

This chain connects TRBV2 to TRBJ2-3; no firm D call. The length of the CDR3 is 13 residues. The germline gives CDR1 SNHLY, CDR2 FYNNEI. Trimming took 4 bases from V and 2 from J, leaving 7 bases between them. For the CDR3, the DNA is TGTGCCAGCAGTGGTCGTTTCACAGATACGCAGTATTTT. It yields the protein CASSGRFTDTQYF.

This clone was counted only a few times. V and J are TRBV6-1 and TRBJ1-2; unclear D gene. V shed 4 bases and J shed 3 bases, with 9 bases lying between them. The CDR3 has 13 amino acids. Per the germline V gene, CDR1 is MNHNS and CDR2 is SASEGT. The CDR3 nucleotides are TGTGCCAGCAGTGGGGTGGAAGACTATGGCTACACCTTC. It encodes CASSGVEDYGYTF.

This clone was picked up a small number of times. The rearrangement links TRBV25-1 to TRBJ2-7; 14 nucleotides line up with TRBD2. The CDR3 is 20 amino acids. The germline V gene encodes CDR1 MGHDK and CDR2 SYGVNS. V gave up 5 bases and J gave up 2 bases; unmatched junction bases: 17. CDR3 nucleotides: TGTGCCAGCAGTCCAACCACTGGGACTAGCGGGAGTAGGCGAGCCTACGAGCAGTACGTC. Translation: CASSPTTGTSGSRRAYEQYV.